Listed below are T cell receptor beta chains from one sample, sequenced in a study of shared clonotypes between healthy human individuals. Produced via immunoSEQ multiplex PCR; TCRdb's table is partial and in-frame only. The profile shows 2 million to 2.5 million clones, nearly 97% of them singletons. The sequenced sample was naive CD4+ T cells sorted from blood. These receptors originate from a man aged 18-30 years in good health. CDR3s leave out the opening cysteine and the closing phenylalanine or tryptophan. Only part of the rows carry a size: once, few, many, or a class if the clone is expanded.

clone size | V gene | CDR3 protein
- | TRBV9 | ASSRRLAGGGETQY
- | TRBV6-6 | ASNPGDRGIYGYT
- | TRBV5-4 | ASSPAGGIVSGNTIY
- | TRBV30 | AWSGQAEAF
- | TRBV30 | AWNQGAPTGELF
- | TRBV2 | ASSSGISGNTIY
- | TRBV2 | ASSAAAYEQY
- | TRBV2 | ASRGQAGSYNSPLH
once | TRBV9 | ASSVEWSLGSPSGNTIY
- | TRBV10-2 | ASSGQSNTEAF
- | TRBV19 | ASNPGWMRNQPQH
- | TRBV5-1 | ASSLAGRANTEAF
- | TRBV2 | ASSRLAGVETQY
- | TRBV7-2 | ASSLALSAGVETQY
- | TRBV9 | ASSVAADYEKLF
- | TRBV6-5 | ASRELLGQNTEAF
- | TRBV7-8 | ASSLETAGQGFYEQY
- | TRBV7-9 | ASSLDGGTQY
- | TRBV5-6 | ASSLRAVGNQPQH
- | TRBV2 | ASGAHYGYT
- | TRBV27 | ASSLRFTPGYEQY
- | TRBV5-5 | ASSETGVNTEAF
- | TRBV10-2 | ASSGGQGRYYYEQY
- | TRBV7-8 | ASSSRGERYNEQF
- | TRBV9 | ASSVDGTGFRNTIY
once | TRBV25-1 | ASSGGPLSYEQY
- | TRBV9 | ASSPSTDTQY
- | TRBV2 | ASSSLMDRSKLF
- | TRBV5-6 | ASSLAGPLNQPQH
- | TRBV7-7 | ASSLVFSSGEQF
- | TRBV7-2 | ASSFTNTGTDTQY
- | TRBV11-2 | ASSLDQSSIGSPLH
- | TRBV21-1 | ASSNGQATYEQY
- | TRBV6-5 | ASSYPGPGTQETQY
- | TRBV7-2 | ASSLTGTGTYEQY
- | TRBV10-3 | AISESGGPSSREQF
once | TRBV5-6 | ASSSGQGLNGYT
- | TRBV28 | ASTTGSGTDTQY
once | TRBV6-1 | ASSEAWRYEQY
- | TRBV5-1 | ASSHDREGAT
once | TRBV5-4 | ASSPGDFTDTQY
- | TRBV10-2 | ASSGTGEANYGYT
once | TRBV4-1 | ASSQPPLTSGSLTDTQY
- | TRBV7-8 | ASSPRSLGDYEQY
once | TRBV6-1 | ASSVADTQY
- | TRBV5-1 | ASSLGQSSYNEQF
- | TRBV7-6 | ASSLATEQY
- | TRBV4-3 | ASENRGGSTEAF